This is a list of T cell receptor beta chains from one sample in a study of shared clonotypes between healthy human individuals. Profiling relied on immunoSEQ multiplex PCR, and the TCRdb table lists in-frame clones only, not all of them. The sample shows about 1.1 million clones, around 78% of them seen only once. The specimen was memory CD4+ T cells from PBMCs. The receptor set was obtained from a man in his late teens or twenties in good health. Some clones in this sample may be carry-over from other donors' samples. The CDR3 runs from the conserved cysteine through the conserved F or W. The D gene is left open where the match is weak. The size entry is marked missing in some rows and otherwise reads once, few, many or a size class.

v_call: TRBV19; j_call: TRBJ2-7; d_call: TRBD2; cdr3_length: 16; clone_size: few; cdr3_nt: TGTGCCAGTAGTAAGGTTGGGACTAGCGGGAGCTACGAGCAGTACTTC; cdr3_aa: CASSKVGTSGSYEQYF
v_call: TRBV5-1; j_call: TRBJ1-2; d_call: .; cdr3_length: 12; clone_size: .; cdr3_nt: TGCGCCAGCAGCGAGGACAACTATGGCTACACCTTC; cdr3_aa: CASSEDNYGYTF
v_call: TRBV28; j_call: TRBJ1-5; d_call: .; cdr3_length: 13; clone_size: .; cdr3_nt: TGTGCCAGCACCACCGGGGGGGATCAGCCCCAGCATTTT; cdr3_aa: CASTTGGDQPQHF
v_call: TRBV7-9; j_call: TRBJ2-1; d_call: TRBD1; cdr3_length: 16; clone_size: .; cdr3_nt: TGTGCCAGCAGCCGAGCCGGGACAGTCTTATCCCATGAGCAGTTCTTC; cdr3_aa: CASSRAGTVLSHEQFF
v_call: TRBV28; j_call: TRBJ2-1; d_call: TRBD2; cdr3_length: 15; clone_size: .; cdr3_nt: TGTGCCAGCAGCTACCTCTTCGGCGGGAGAAGTGAGCAGTTCTTC; cdr3_aa: CASSYLFGGRSEQFF
v_call: TRBV5-1; j_call: TRBJ1-2; d_call: .; cdr3_length: 13; clone_size: .; cdr3_nt: TGCGCCAGCAGCTTGGCAGATGTCTATGGCTACACCTTC; cdr3_aa: CASSLADVYGYTF
v_call: TRBV9; j_call: TRBJ1-2; d_call: .; cdr3_length: 13; clone_size: .; cdr3_nt: TGTGCCAGCAGCCCACCGGGGGGAGACGGCTACACCTTC; cdr3_aa: CASSPPGGDGYTF
v_call: TRBV18; j_call: TRBJ2-4; d_call: .; cdr3_length: 18; clone_size: .; cdr3_nt: TGTGCCAGCTCACCAAGTGGTTCAACTCCACTAGCCAAAAACATTCAGTACTTC; cdr3_aa: CASSPSGSTPLAKNIQYF
v_call: TRBV5-1; j_call: TRBJ2-5; d_call: TRBD2; cdr3_length: 17; clone_size: .; cdr3_nt: TGCGCCAGCAGCCCGGGGGTAGCGGGAGTTTCTCAAGAGACCCAGTACTTC; cdr3_aa: CASSPGVAGVSQETQYF
v_call: TRBV5-6; j_call: TRBJ2-7; d_call: .; cdr3_length: 11; clone_size: .; cdr3_nt: TGTGCCAGCAGCCGGGAGCAACGGGAGAACTTC; cdr3_aa: CASSREQRENF
v_call: TRBV28; j_call: TRBJ1-3; d_call: TRBD1; cdr3_length: 14; clone_size: .; cdr3_nt: TGTGCCAGCAGTGGAGACAGGGCTGGAAACACCATATATTTT; cdr3_aa: CASSGDRAGNTIYF
v_call: TRBV7-2; j_call: TRBJ1-2; d_call: .; cdr3_length: 13; clone_size: .; cdr3_nt: TGTGCCAGCAGCCGGACCTCGAAGGGGGGCTACACCTTC; cdr3_aa: CASSRTSKGGYTF
v_call: TRBV6-5; j_call: TRBJ1-4; d_call: .; cdr3_length: 13; clone_size: .; cdr3_nt: TGTGCCAGCAGACCGCAGCGTAATGAAAAACTGTTTTTT; cdr3_aa: CASRPQRNEKLFF
v_call: TRBV28; j_call: TRBJ2-1; d_call: TRBD1; cdr3_length: 17; clone_size: few; cdr3_nt: TGTGCCAGCAGTCCAGCCTGGGACAGAGCAGCCAACAATGAGCAGTTCTTC; cdr3_aa: CASSPAWDRAANNEQFF
v_call: TRBV28; j_call: TRBJ1-5; d_call: .; cdr3_length: 15; clone_size: .; cdr3_nt: TGTGCCAGCAGCACGGGACGACGCTTCAATCAGCCCCAGCATTTT; cdr3_aa: CASSTGRRFNQPQHF
v_call: TRBV6-5; j_call: TRBJ2-1; d_call: .; cdr3_length: 12; clone_size: .; cdr3_nt: TGTGCCAGCAGTCCCGGGAACAATGAGCAGTTCTTC; cdr3_aa: CASSPGNNEQFF
v_call: TRBV5-6; j_call: TRBJ2-1; d_call: .; cdr3_length: 16; clone_size: few; cdr3_nt: TGTGCCAGCAGCTTGGTTCAGGGAAGGGACCCCAATGAGCAGTTCTTC; cdr3_aa: CASSLVQGRDPNEQFF
v_call: TRBV18; j_call: TRBJ2-7; d_call: .; cdr3_length: 17; clone_size: .; cdr3_nt: TGTGCCAGCTCACCCATCCACACTGGAGGGGGGCTTTACGAGCAGTACTTC; cdr3_aa: CASSPIHTGGGLYEQYF
v_call: TRBV5-1; j_call: TRBJ2-1; d_call: .; cdr3_length: 14; clone_size: .; cdr3_nt: TGCGCCAGCAGCTTGGCTCCAGCCCACAATGAGCAGTTCTTC; cdr3_aa: CASSLAPAHNEQFF
v_call: TRBV28; j_call: TRBJ2-1; d_call: TRBD1; cdr3_length: 16; clone_size: .; cdr3_nt: TGTGCCAGCAGTAGCGTATGGGGTAGGGGGCGGGATGAGCAGTTCTTC; cdr3_aa: CASSSVWGRGRDEQFF
v_call: TRBV29-1; j_call: TRBJ2-1; d_call: .; cdr3_length: 12; clone_size: few; cdr3_nt: TGCAGCGTGGGTCCCTGGGACGGCTCCACGGTCTTC; cdr3_aa: CSVGPWDGSTVF
v_call: TRBV19; j_call: TRBJ2-3; d_call: TRBD2; cdr3_length: 15; clone_size: .; cdr3_nt: TGTGCCAGTAGTGTTGCGGGAGTTCGTCCAGATACGCAGTATTTT; cdr3_aa: CASSVAGVRPDTQYF
v_call: TRBV7-9; j_call: TRBJ2-5; d_call: .; cdr3_length: 12; clone_size: .; cdr3_nt: TGTGCCAGCAGCTTAGGTCAAGAGACCCAGTACTTC; cdr3_aa: CASSLGQETQYF
v_call: TRBV6-1; j_call: TRBJ2-7; d_call: TRBD1; cdr3_length: 15; clone_size: .; cdr3_nt: TGTGCCAGCAGTGATACCGGGACAGGGACCTACGAGCAGTACTTC; cdr3_aa: CASSDTGTGTYEQYF
v_call: TRBV11-2; j_call: TRBJ1-4; d_call: .; cdr3_length: 15; clone_size: few; cdr3_nt: TGTGCCAGCAGCTCCCCGGGAGTGGGAAAGGAAAAACTGTTTTTT; cdr3_aa: CASSSPGVGKEKLFF
v_call: TRBV30; j_call: TRBJ2-7; d_call: TRBD1; cdr3_length: 13; clone_size: .; cdr3_nt: TGTGCCTGGAGTCGACAGGGAAACTACGAGCAGTACTTC; cdr3_aa: CAWSRQGNYEQYF
v_call: TRBV10-3; j_call: TRBJ2-5; d_call: .; cdr3_length: 17; clone_size: once; cdr3_nt: TGTGCCATCAGTGATCGTGACGCGGGAAGGGTGGCGGAGACCCAGTACTTC; cdr3_aa: CAISDRDAGRVAETQYF
v_call: TRBV7-2; j_call: TRBJ2-3; d_call: TRBD1; cdr3_length: 16; clone_size: once; cdr3_nt: TGTGCCAGCAGCCCAAGCGGGGACAGGGTCGCAGATACGCAGTATTTT; cdr3_aa: CASSPSGDRVADTQYF
v_call: TRBV12-5; j_call: TRBJ1-1; d_call: .; cdr3_length: 13; clone_size: few; cdr3_nt: TGTGCTAGTGGCCCGGAAAGGGGGACTGAAGCTTTCTTT; cdr3_aa: CASGPERGTEAFF
v_call: TRBV15; j_call: TRBJ2-6; d_call: TRBD2; cdr3_length: 18; clone_size: .; cdr3_nt: TGTGCCACCAGCAGGTCACTTACCGGGGGGTCTGGGGCCAACGTCCTGACTTTC; cdr3_aa: CATSRSLTGGSGANVLTF
v_call: TRBV18; j_call: TRBJ1-3; d_call: TRBD1; cdr3_length: 13; clone_size: .; cdr3_nt: TGTGCCAGCCACGGACAGGGAGGAAACACCATATATTTT; cdr3_aa: CASHGQGGNTIYF
v_call: TRBV28; j_call: TRBJ2-7; d_call: .; cdr3_length: 15; clone_size: many; cdr3_nt: TGTGCCAGCAGTTCTAAATGGACAGTATACTACGAGCAGTACTTC; cdr3_aa: CASSSKWTVYYEQYF
v_call: TRBV5-1; j_call: TRBJ2-7; d_call: TRBD1; cdr3_length: 14; clone_size: .; cdr3_nt: TGCGCCAGCAGCGCACCGGGACAGGGTAGCGAGCAGTACTTC; cdr3_aa: CASSAPGQGSEQYF
v_call: TRBV30; j_call: TRBJ2-2; d_call: .; cdr3_length: 13; clone_size: .; cdr3_nt: TGTGCCTGGAGACAAAGAAGGGGAGGGGAGCTGTTTTTT; cdr3_aa: CAWRQRRGGELFF
v_call: TRBV19; j_call: TRBJ2-7; d_call: TRBD1; cdr3_length: 15; clone_size: .; cdr3_nt: TGTGCCAGTAGTATGCCGGGACAGGGATGGTACGAGCAGTACTTC; cdr3_aa: CASSMPGQGWYEQYF
v_call: TRBV6-6; j_call: TRBJ1-1; d_call: .; cdr3_length: 14; clone_size: .; cdr3_nt: TGTGCCAGCCGTGGGGGGACCCTCTCCCCTGAAGCTTTCTTT; cdr3_aa: CASRGGTLSPEAFF
v_call: TRBV27; j_call: TRBJ1-1; d_call: .; cdr3_length: 14; clone_size: .; cdr3_nt: TGTGCCAGCAGTCCATACAGGGTAAGGGCTGAAGCTTTCTTT; cdr3_aa: CASSPYRVRAEAFF
v_call: TRBV11-2; j_call: TRBJ1-2; d_call: TRBD1; cdr3_length: 14; clone_size: .; cdr3_nt: TGTGCCAGCAGCTCCCCAGGGACAGGCTATGGCTACACCTTC; cdr3_aa: CASSSPGTGYGYTF
v_call: TRBV6-5; j_call: TRBJ2-1; d_call: .; cdr3_length: 14; clone_size: .; cdr3_nt: TGTGCCAGCAGTTACGCGGGGTTGGGAGTTGAGCAGTTCTTC; cdr3_aa: CASSYAGLGVEQFF
v_call: TRBV19; j_call: TRBJ2-3; d_call: .; cdr3_length: 14; clone_size: .; cdr3_nt: TGTGCCAGTAGTTTGCGCGGGGTCACAGATACGCAGTATTTT; cdr3_aa: CASSLRGVTDTQYF
v_call: TRBV5-4; j_call: TRBJ2-7; d_call: TRBD1; cdr3_length: 15; clone_size: .; cdr3_nt: TGTGCCAGCAGCCCTTGGGACAGGGGATCGTACGAGCAGTACTTC; cdr3_aa: CASSPWDRGSYEQYF
v_call: TRBV11-2; j_call: TRBJ2-3; d_call: .; cdr3_length: 16; clone_size: .; cdr3_nt: TGTGCCAGCAGGAAACCGGGAGCCGGGAGAGGAGATACGCAGTATTTT; cdr3_aa: CASRKPGAGRGDTQYF
v_call: TRBV2; j_call: TRBJ2-1; d_call: .; cdr3_length: 15; clone_size: few; cdr3_nt: TGTGCCAGCAGTGGCTGGTATTCTGACCACAATGAGCAGTTCTTC; cdr3_aa: CASSGWYSDHNEQFF
v_call: TRBV28; j_call: TRBJ1-2; d_call: TRBD1; cdr3_length: 16; clone_size: .; cdr3_nt: TGTGCCAGCATTCCCGCAGGGGAGGGACAGCACTATGGCTACACCTTC; cdr3_aa: CASIPAGEGQHYGYTF
v_call: TRBV6-5; j_call: TRBJ1-4; d_call: .; cdr3_length: 16; clone_size: .; cdr3_nt: TGTGCCAGCAGTTACCGAGGGGTCTCAACTAATGAAAAACTGTTTTTT; cdr3_aa: CASSYRGVSTNEKLFF
v_call: TRBV4-2; j_call: TRBJ1-3; d_call: .; cdr3_length: 16; clone_size: .; cdr3_nt: TGTGCCAGCAGCCATGCCCGAGGCGGCTCTGGAAACACCATATATTTT; cdr3_aa: CASSHARGGSGNTIYF
v_call: TRBV2; j_call: TRBJ2-7; d_call: .; cdr3_length: 11; clone_size: .; cdr3_nt: TGTGCCAGCAGTCTAGGGGGCGAGCAGTACTTC; cdr3_aa: CASSLGGEQYF
v_call: TRBV28; j_call: TRBJ1-3; d_call: .; cdr3_length: 15; clone_size: .; cdr3_nt: TGTGCCAGCAGTCCACTAGACGGGGGGCAGGACACCATATATTTT; cdr3_aa: CASSPLDGGQDTIYF
v_call: TRBV4-1; j_call: TRBJ2-5; d_call: TRBD1; cdr3_length: 16; clone_size: .; cdr3_nt: TGCGCCAGCAGCCAATGGGGGACAGGGAGTGGAGAGACCCAGTACTTC; cdr3_aa: CASSQWGTGSGETQYF
v_call: TRBV30; j_call: TRBJ2-5; d_call: .; cdr3_length: 11; clone_size: few; cdr3_nt: TGTGCCTGGAGTGAACCGGAGACCCAGTACTTC; cdr3_aa: CAWSEPETQYF
v_call: TRBV5-4; j_call: TRBJ2-7; d_call: TRBD1; cdr3_length: 15; clone_size: .; cdr3_nt: TGTGCCAGCAGCTCTGGACAGGGCCCGCGCTACGAGCAGTACTTC; cdr3_aa: CASSSGQGPRYEQYF
v_call: TRBV28; j_call: TRBJ2-1; d_call: .; cdr3_length: 15; clone_size: .; cdr3_nt: TGTGCCAGCCCCTGCGCCTACCCTTTCCACAATGAGCAGTTCTTC; cdr3_aa: CASPCAYPFHNEQFF
v_call: TRBV15; j_call: TRBJ2-6; d_call: .; cdr3_length: 16; clone_size: .; cdr3_nt: TGTGCCACCAGCAGAGATCCCGGCTCTGGGGCCAACGTCCTGACTTTC; cdr3_aa: CATSRDPGSGANVLTF